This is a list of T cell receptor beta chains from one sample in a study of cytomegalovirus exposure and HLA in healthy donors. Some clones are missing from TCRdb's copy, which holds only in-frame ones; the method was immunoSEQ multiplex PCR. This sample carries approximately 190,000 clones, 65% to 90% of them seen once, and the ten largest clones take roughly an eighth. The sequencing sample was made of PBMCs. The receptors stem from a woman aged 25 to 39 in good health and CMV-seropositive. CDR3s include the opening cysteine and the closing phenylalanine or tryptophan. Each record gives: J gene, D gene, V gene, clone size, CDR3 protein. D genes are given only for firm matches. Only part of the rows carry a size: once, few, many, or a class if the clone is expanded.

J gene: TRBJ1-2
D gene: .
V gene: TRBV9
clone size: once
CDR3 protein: CASGNREKYGYTF

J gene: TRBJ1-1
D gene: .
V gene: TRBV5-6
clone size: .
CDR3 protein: CASSLGELVGEAFF

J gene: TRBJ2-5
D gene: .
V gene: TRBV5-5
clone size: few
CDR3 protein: CASSPVRTGSKETQYF

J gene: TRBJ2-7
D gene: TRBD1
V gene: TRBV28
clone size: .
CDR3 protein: CASSTYRGLSTEQYF

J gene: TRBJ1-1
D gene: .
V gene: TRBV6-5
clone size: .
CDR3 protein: CASTLSTEAFF

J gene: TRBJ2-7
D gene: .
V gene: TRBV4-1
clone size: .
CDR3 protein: CASSLDRNYEQYF

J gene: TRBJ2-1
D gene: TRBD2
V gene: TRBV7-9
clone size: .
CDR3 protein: CASTSSGASYNEQFF

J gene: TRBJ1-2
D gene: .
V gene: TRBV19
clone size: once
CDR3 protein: CASNPSPGHLYYGYTF

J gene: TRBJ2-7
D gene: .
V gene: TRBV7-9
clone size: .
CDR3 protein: CASSSLALEQYF

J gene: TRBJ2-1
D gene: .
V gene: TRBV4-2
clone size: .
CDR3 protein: CASSQDFDRGYNEQFF

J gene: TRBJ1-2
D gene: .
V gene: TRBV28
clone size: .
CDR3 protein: CASSLDSWSYGYTF

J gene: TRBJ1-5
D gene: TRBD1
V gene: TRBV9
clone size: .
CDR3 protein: CASSLGTENQPQHF

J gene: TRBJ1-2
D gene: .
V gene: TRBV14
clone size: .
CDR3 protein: CASSLGDAYGYTF

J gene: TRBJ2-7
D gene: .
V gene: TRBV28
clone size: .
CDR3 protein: CASNWAASYEQYF

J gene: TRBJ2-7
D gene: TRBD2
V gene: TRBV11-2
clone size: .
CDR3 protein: CASSPSGSGSEQYF

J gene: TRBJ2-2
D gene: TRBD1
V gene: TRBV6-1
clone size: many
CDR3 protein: CASSALPGQGAGELFF

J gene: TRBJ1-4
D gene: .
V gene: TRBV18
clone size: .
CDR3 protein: CASSPFPQEKLFF

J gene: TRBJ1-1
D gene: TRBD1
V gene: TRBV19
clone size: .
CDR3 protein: CASSPGTGGRAFF

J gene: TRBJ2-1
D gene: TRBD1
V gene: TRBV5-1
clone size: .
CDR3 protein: CASSLSWAGGNEQFF

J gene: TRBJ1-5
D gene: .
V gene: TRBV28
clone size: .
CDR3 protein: CASSRLGQVHGNQPQHF

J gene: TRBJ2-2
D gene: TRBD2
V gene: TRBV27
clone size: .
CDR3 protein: CASSLTSGRLITGGELFF

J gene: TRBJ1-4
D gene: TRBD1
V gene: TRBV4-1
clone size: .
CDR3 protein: CASSGDRLAGNEKLFF

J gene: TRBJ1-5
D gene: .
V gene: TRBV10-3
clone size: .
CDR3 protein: CAISQGGDQPQHF

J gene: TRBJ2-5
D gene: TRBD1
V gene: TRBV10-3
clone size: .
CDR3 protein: CAISETGVRETQYF

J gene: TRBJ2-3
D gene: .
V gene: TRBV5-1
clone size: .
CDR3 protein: CASSLAGFRDTQYF

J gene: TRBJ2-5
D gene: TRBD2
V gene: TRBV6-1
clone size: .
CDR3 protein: CAILGLAGAETQYF

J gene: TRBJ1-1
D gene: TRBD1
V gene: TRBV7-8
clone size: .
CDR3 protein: CASSTRQGEAFF

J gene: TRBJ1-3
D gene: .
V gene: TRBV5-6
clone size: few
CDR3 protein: CASSLADPSGNTIYF

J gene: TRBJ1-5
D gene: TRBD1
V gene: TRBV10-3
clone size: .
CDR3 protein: CASSATGGGQPQHF

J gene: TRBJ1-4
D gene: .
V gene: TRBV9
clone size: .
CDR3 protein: CASSAGSQNEKLFF